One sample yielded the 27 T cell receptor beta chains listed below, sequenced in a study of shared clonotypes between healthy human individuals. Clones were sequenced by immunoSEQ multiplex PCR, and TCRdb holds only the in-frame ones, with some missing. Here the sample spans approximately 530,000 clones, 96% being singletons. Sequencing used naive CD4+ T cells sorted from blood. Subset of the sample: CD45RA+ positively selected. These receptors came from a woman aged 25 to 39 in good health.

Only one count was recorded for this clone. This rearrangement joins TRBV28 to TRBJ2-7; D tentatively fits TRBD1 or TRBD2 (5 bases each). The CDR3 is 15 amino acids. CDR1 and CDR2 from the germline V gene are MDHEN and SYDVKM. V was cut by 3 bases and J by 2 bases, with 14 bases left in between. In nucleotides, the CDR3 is TGTGCCAGCAGTTTCACCGGGACGGCAGCCTACGAGCAGTACTTC. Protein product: CASSFTGTAAYEQYF.

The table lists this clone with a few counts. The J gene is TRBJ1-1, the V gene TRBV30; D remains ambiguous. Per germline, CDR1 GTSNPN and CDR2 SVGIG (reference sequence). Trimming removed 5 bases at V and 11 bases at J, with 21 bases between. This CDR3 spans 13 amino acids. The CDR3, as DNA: TGTGCCTGGGACATTAACAGATCGCCTCGGGCTTTCTTT. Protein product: CAWDINRSPRAFF.

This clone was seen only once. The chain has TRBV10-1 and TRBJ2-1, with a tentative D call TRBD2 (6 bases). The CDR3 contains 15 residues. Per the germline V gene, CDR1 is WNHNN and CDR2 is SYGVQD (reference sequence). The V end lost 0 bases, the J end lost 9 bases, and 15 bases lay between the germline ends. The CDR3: CASSESGGRDVEQFF. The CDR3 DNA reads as TGCGCCAGCAGTGAGTCCGGGGGTCGGGATGTTGAGCAGTTCTTC.

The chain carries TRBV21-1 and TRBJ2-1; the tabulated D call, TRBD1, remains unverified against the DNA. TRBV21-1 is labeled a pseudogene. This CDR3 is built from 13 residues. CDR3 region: CASSKSGVREQFF. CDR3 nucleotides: TGTGCCAGCAGCAAATCAGGGGTTCGGGAGCAGTTCTTC.

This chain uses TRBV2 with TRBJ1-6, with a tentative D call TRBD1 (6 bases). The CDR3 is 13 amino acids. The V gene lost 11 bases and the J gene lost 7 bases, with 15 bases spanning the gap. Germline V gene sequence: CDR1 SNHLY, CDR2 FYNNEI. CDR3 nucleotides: TGTGCCGGAACCGGGACAAACAATTCACCCCTCCACTTT. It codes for CAGTGTNNSPLHF. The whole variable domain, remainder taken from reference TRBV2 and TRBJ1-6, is EPEVTQTPSHQVTQMGQEVILRCVPISNHLYFYWYRQILGQKVEFLVSFYNNEISEKSEIFDDQFSVERPDGSNFTLKIRSTKLEDSAMYFCAGTGTNNSPLHFGNGTRLTVT.

The CDR3 DNA reads as TGTGCCAGCAGTCGGCAGGGACATGGCTACACCTTC. Protein sequence: CASSRQGHGYTF. The genes are TRBV28 and TRBJ1-2; D possibly corresponds to TRBD1 (5 bases). In germline, CDR1 is MDHEN, CDR2 SYDVKM. V dropped 5 bases and J dropped 6 bases, with 10 bases sitting between them. This CDR3 comprises 12 residues.

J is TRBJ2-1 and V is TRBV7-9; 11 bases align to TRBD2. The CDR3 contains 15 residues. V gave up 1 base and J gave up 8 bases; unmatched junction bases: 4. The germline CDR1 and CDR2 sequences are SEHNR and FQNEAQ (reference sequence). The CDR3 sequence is CASSLVLAGAYEQFF. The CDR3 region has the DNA TGTGCCAGCAGCTTAGTACTAGCGGGAGCTTATGAGCAGTTCTTC. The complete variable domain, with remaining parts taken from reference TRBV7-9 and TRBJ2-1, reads DTGVSQNPRHKITKRGQNVTFRCDPISEHNRLYWYRQTLGQGPEFLTYFQNEAQLEKSRLLSDRFSAERPKGSFSTLEIQRTEQGDSAMYLCASSLVLAGAYEQFFGPGTRLTVL.

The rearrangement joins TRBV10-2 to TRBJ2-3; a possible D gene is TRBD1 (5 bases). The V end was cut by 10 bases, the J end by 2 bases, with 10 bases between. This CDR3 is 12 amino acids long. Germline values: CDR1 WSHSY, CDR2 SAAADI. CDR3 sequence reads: CATATDTDTQYF. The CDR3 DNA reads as TGCGCCACGGCGACAGACACAGATACGCAGTATTTT.

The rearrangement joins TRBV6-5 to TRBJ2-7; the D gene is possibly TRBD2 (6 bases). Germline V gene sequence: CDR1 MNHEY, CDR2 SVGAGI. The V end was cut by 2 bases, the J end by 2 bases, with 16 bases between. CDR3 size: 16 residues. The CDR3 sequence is CASSYPLGGDTYEQYF. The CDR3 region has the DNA TGTGCCAGCAGTTACCCCCTTGGCGGGGATACCTACGAGCAGTACTTC.

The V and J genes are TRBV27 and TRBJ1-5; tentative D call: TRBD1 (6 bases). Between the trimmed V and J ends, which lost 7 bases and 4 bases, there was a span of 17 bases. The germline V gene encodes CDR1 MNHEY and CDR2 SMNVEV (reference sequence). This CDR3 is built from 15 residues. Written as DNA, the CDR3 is TGTGCCAGCAAGGGGGGTGTAGGTGGAAATCAGCCCCAGCATTTT. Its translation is CASKGGVGGNQPQHF.

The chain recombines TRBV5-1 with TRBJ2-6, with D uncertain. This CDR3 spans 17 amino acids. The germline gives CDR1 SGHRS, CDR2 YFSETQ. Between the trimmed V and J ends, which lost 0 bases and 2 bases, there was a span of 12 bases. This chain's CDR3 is CASSLVGPLTGANVLTF. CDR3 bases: TGCGCCAGCAGCTTGGTCGGGCCTTTGACTGGGGCCAACGTCCTGACTTTC.

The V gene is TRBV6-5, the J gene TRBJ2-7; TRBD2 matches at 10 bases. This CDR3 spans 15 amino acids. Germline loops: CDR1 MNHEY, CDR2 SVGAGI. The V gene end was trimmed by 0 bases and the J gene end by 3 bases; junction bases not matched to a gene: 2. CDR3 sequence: CASSYSGLADYEQYF. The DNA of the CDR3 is TGTGCCAGCAGTTACTCAGGACTAGCGGACTACGAGCAGTACTTC.

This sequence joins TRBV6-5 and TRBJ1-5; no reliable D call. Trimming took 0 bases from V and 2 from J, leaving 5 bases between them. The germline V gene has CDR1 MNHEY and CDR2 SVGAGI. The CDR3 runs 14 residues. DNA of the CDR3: TGTGCCAGCAGTTACTCACGGGGCAATCAGCCCCAGCATTTT. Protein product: CASSYSRGNQPQHF.

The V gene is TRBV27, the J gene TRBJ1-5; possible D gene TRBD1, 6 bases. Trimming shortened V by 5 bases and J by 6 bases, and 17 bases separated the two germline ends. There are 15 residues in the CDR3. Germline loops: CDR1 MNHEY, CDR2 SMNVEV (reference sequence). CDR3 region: CASSASGAGAQPQHF. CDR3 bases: TGTGCCAGCAGTGCGAGTGGGGCAGGGGCTCAGCCCCAGCATTTT.

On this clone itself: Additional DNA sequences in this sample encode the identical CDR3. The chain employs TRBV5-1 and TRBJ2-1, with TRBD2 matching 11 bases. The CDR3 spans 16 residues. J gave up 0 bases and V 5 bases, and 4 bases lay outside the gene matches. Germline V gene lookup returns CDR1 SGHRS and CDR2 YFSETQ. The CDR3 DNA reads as TGCGCCAGCAGTCTGCTAGCGGGAGGCTCCTACAATGAGCAGTTCTTC. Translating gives CASSLLAGGSYNEQFF.

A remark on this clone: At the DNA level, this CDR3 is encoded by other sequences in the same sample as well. CDR3 in amino acids: CASSIAVQETQYF. The CDR3 DNA sequence: TGTGCCAGTAGTATAGCGGTACAAGAGACCCAGTACTTC. V gene TRBV19 combines with J gene TRBJ2-5; the D is unclear. Per germline, CDR1 LNHDA and CDR2 SQIVND (reference sequence). V lost 1 base, J lost 2 bases, and 5 bases lay in between. This CDR3 has 13 residues.

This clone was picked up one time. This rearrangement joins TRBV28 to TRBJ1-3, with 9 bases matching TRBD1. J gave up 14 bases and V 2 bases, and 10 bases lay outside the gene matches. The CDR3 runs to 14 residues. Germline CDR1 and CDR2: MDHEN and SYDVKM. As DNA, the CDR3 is TGTGCCAGCAGTTTAGGGGACAGGGAATCCGTCCTATATTTT. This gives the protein CASSLGDRESVLYF.

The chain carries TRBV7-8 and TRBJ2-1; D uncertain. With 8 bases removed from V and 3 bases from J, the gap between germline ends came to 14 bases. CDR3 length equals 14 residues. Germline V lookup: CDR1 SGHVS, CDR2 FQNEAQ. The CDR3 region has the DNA TGTGCCAGCGGGCCGGGCCTCGACTACAATGAGCAGTTCTTC. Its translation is CASGPGLDYNEQFF.

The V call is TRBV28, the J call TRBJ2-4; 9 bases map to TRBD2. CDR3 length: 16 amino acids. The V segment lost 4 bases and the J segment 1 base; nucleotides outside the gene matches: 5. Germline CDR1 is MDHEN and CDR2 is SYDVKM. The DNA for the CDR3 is TGTGCCAGCAGTTATAGCGGGAGTATTGCCAAAAACATTCAGTACTTC. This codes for CASSYSGSIAKNIQYF.

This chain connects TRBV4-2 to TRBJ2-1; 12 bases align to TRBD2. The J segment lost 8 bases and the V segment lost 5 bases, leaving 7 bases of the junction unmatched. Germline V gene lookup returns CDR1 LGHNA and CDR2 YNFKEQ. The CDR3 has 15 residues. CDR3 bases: TGTGCCAGCAGCTTGTTCTCTAGCGGGAGGGATGAGCAGTTCTTC. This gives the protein CASSLFSSGRDEQFF.

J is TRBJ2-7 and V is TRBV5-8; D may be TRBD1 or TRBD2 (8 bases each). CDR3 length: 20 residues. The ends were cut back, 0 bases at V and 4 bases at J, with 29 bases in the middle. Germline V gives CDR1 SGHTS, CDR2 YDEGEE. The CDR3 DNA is TGTGCCAGCAGCTTGGTAGGACAGGGTGGCAGCGGGAGTTTACCGTACGAGCAGTACTTC. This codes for CASSLVGQGGSGSLPYEQYF.

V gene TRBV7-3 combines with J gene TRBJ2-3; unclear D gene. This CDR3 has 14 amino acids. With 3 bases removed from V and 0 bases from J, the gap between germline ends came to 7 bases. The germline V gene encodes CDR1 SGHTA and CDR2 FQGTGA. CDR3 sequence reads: CASSFQTSTDTQYF. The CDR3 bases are TGTGCCAGCAGCTTCCAGACGAGCACAGATACGCAGTATTTT.

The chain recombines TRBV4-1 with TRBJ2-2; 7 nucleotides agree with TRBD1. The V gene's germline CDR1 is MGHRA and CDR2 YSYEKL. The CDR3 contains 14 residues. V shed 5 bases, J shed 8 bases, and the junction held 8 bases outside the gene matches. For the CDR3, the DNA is TGCGCCAGCAGCTTGGGACAGTTTTGGGGGGAGCTGTTTTTT. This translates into CASSLGQFWGELFF.

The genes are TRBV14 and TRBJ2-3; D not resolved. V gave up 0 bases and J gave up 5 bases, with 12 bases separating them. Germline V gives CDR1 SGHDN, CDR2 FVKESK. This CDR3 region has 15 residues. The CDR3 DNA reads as TGTGCCAGCAGCCAAGATCGGTATCGCGGAGATACGCAGTATTTT. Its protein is CASSQDRYRGDTQYF.

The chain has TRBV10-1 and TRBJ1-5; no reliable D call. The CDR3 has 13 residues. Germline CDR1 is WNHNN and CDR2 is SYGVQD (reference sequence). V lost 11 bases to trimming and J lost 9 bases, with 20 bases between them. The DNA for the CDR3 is TGCGCCCCCCTCCCCGCGGTCGCGGGGCCCCAGCATTTT. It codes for CAPLPAVAGPQHF.

The CDR3 here is CASSLVPSGRAYEQYF. The CDR3 DNA sequence: TGTGCCAGCAGCTTAGTTCCGAGCGGGAGGGCCTACGAGCAGTACTTC. The chain recombines TRBV7-9 with TRBJ2-7; 10 bases align to TRBD2. V dropped 1 base and J dropped 2; count of bases not matched to a gene: 5. This CDR3 is 16 amino acids long. Germline V gene sequence: CDR1 SEHNR, CDR2 FQNEAQ (reference sequence). Based on the CDR3 plus reference TRBV7-9 and TRBJ2-7, the full variable domain is DTGVSQNPRHKITKRGQNVTFRCDPISEHNRLYWYRQTLGQGPEFLTYFQNEAQLEKSRLLSDRFSAERPKGSFSTLEIQRTEQGDSAMYLCASSLVPSGRAYEQYFGPGTRLTVT.

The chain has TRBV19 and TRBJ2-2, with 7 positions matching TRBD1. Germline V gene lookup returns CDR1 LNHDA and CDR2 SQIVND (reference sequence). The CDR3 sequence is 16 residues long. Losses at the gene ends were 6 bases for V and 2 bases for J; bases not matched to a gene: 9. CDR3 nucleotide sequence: TGTGCCAGTAGACTTTCGGGACAGATAAACACCGGGGAGCTGTTTTTT. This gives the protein CASRLSGQINTGELFF.